This TCR beta chain was documented in a study of cytomegalovirus exposure and HLA in healthy donors. Remarks on this clone: Its specificity is not known.

Primers for the PCR totalled 60 Vbeta and 13 Jbeta. The data were produced by immunoSEQ multiplex PCR, yet TCRdb's version contains in-frame clones alone and is incomplete. The data show 150,000 to 200,000 clones, approximately 84% seen once. Whole-study results and caveats: Follow-up analysis found HLA locus-dependent TCR association rates, highest for DRB1 and lowest for HLA-C. Likely technical artifact: a cluster of highly shared sequence variants.

V lost 0 bases, J lost 9 bases, and 3 bases stayed unmatched. This CDR3 has 13 amino acids. The V gene's germline CDR1 is SGHDT and CDR2 YYEEEE. The genes are TRBV5-6 and TRBJ1-2; 9 nucleotides agree with TRBD1. The receptor was derived from a girl under three years old in good health and CMV-seronegative. Sequencing used PBMCs. CDR3 loop: CASSLGQGVSYTF. DNA of the CDR3: TGTGCCAGCAGCTTGGGACAGGGGGTAAGCTACACCTTC.